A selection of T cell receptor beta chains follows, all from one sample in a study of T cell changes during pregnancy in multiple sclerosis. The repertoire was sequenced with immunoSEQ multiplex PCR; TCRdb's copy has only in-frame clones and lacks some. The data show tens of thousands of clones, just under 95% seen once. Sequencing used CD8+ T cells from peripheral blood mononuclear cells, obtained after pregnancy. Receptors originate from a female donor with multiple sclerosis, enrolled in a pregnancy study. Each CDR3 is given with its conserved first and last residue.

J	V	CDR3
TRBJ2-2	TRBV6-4	CASSDSSGRAVGELFF
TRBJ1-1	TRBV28	CASSPDRGLNTEAFF
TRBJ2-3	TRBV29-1	CSARQGADTQYF
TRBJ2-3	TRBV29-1	CSVAAGASTDTQYF
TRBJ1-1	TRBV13	CASTRNTEAFF
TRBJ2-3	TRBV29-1	CSAALAGTDTQYF
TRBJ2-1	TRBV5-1	CASSNLRENEQFF
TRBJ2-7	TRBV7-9	CASSQVGSGSEQYF
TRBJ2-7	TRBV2	CASRLGQGYEQYF
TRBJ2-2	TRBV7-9	CASSPGSRELFF
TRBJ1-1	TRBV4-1	CASSQEDRGVTEAFF
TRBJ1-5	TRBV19	CASSMAGQFSNQPQHF
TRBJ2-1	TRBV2	CASARAGTSGDEQFF
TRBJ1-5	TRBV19	CASSIQGLGQPQHF
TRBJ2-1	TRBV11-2	CASSFTGGRDNEQFF
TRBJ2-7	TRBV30	CAWSVRGVRTGRYEQYF